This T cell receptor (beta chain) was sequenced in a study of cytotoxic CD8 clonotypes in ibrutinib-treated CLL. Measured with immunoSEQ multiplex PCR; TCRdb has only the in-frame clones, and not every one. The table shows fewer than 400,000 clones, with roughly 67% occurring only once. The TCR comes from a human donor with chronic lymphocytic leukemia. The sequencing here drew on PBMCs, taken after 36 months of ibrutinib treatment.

The CDR3 is CASSLGAGGSYNEQFF. CDR3 DNA: TGTGCCAGCAGCTTAGGGGCAGGGGGCTCCTACAATGAGCAGTTCTTC. V gene TRBV7-9 combines with J gene TRBJ2-1; 7 bases line up with TRBD1. From germline, CDR1 is SEHNR and CDR2 FQNEAQ (reference sequence). V shed 1 base and J 0 bases; nucleotides not matched to a gene: 3. The CDR3 is 16 residues long.